This is a list of T cell receptor beta chains from one sample in a study of Ad26.COV2.S vaccination and SARS-CoV-2 variants. Profiling relied on immunoSEQ multiplex PCR, and the TCRdb table lists in-frame clones only, not all of them. The data hold roughly 510,000 clones, with 70% to 90% observed a single time. The source material was peripheral blood, sampled in a trial of Ad26.COV2.S vaccine versus placebo. All receptors come from a person aged 18-60 years who received the Ad26.COV2.S COVID-19 vaccine or a placebo. CDR3s include the opening cysteine and the closing phenylalanine or tryptophan. The D gene is left open where the match is weak. Clone size, where shown, is once, few, many, or a class for clones that have expanded.

D gene: TRBD1; J gene: TRBJ1-5; clone size: .; V gene: TRBV30; CDR3 DNA: TGTGCCTGGAGTGCAGGGGGGGCGCACAATCAGCCCCAGCATTTT; CDR3 protein: CAWSAGGAHNQPQHF
D gene: .; J gene: TRBJ2-1; clone size: .; V gene: TRBV5-6; CDR3 DNA: TGTGCCAGCAGCTTGGTTGATGAGCAGTTCTTC; CDR3 protein: CASSLVDEQFF
D gene: TRBD2; J gene: TRBJ2-7; clone size: .; V gene: TRBV11-2; CDR3 DNA: TGTGCCAGCAGCTTATCGGGGGGGTACGAGCAGTACTTC; CDR3 protein: CASSLSGGYEQYF
D gene: TRBD1; J gene: TRBJ1-5; clone size: .; V gene: TRBV30; CDR3 DNA: TGTGCCTGGAGTGGGTCGGGACAGCTCTATCAGCCCCAGCATTTT; CDR3 protein: CAWSGSGQLYQPQHF
D gene: .; J gene: TRBJ1-4; clone size: .; V gene: TRBV5-1; CDR3 DNA: TGCGCCAGCAGCCCCACAGCGAGTCGAGATGAAAAACTGTTTTTT; CDR3 protein: CASSPTASRDEKLFF
D gene: .; J gene: TRBJ2-2; clone size: .; V gene: TRBV5-1; CDR3 DNA: TGCGCCAGCAGCTTGGAGGCCCCAGATACCGGGGAGCTGTTTTTT; CDR3 protein: CASSLEAPDTGELFF
D gene: .; J gene: TRBJ1-5; clone size: .; V gene: TRBV28; CDR3 DNA: TGTGCCAGCAGTTTGGGAGGGGCAAAAAATCAGCCCCAGCATTTT; CDR3 protein: CASSLGGAKNQPQHF
D gene: TRBD1; J gene: TRBJ1-2; clone size: .; V gene: TRBV6-5; CDR3 DNA: TGTGCCAGCCGAGGGGGCTTCATTACGGGCTACACCTTC; CDR3 protein: CASRGGFITGYTF
D gene: .; J gene: TRBJ2-4; clone size: .; V gene: TRBV10-3; CDR3 DNA: TGTGCCACCGCACCGGGACGGCCACCGGTCAGAAACATTCAGTACTTC; CDR3 protein: CATAPGRPPVRNIQYF
D gene: .; J gene: TRBJ2-5; clone size: .; V gene: TRBV15; CDR3 DNA: TGTGCCACCAGCCTAGGGGCAGATCAAGAGACCCAGTACTTC; CDR3 protein: CATSLGADQETQYF
D gene: .; J gene: TRBJ1-1; clone size: once; V gene: TRBV19; CDR3 DNA: TGTGCCAGTACCAAGGGTGGGGGGACAAACACTGAAGCTTTCTTT; CDR3 protein: CASTKGGGTNTEAFF
D gene: .; J gene: TRBJ1-2; clone size: once; V gene: TRBV2; CDR3 DNA: TGTGCCAGCAGTGTAGGCGGAGGGTATGGCTACACCTTC; CDR3 protein: CASSVGGGYGYTF
D gene: .; J gene: TRBJ1-1; clone size: .; V gene: TRBV19; CDR3 DNA: TGTGCCAGTAGCGCTAATCGAAACACTGAAGCTTTCTTT; CDR3 protein: CASSANRNTEAFF